The T cell receptor beta chain under discussion was sequenced for a study of Graves' ophthalmopathy and Graves' hyperthyroidism. This clonotype was recorded at least ten times. V was trimmed by 5 bases and J by 9 bases, leaving 11 bases between them. The CDR3 length is 12 residues. Germline assignment: CDR1 MNHEY and CDR2 SVGAGI. The study amplified TCR beta CDR3 regions using RNA transcripts. First-round RT-PCR used HTBI primers; second-round multiplex PCR followed. From the multiplex PCR reads, TCRdb called clonotypes with MiXCR, one entry per CDR3 protein. The sample gives about half a million distinct CDR3 sequences, approximately 15% of which show up once; 9.8% is in the top ten.

This sequence originates from a woman in her 30s with Graves' ophthalmopathy. Sequencing was done on a sample of blood. V usage is TRBV6-5 and J usage is TRBJ1-3; D is uncertain. The CDR3, as DNA: TGTGCCAGCAGTAACCTTCGGGGCACCATATATTTT. Its protein product is CASSNLRGTIYF.